One T cell receptor beta chain is described in this entry. Germline V gene data show CDR1 as SGHVS and CDR2 as FQNEAQ. The CDR3 runs 15 residues. V dropped 5 bases and J dropped 2; count of bases not matched to a gene: 3. The sample is drawn from a study of blood T cell repertoires in COVID-19. Study as a whole: From T cells, B-cell-depleted T cells, or PBMCs came the material, which was cDNA or gDNA.

As originally analysed: Reference gene primer amplification gave estimated nucleated cell counts. Method: immunoSEQ multiplex PCR; TCRdb's copy keeps in-frame clones and lacks some. D and trimming were read from the DNA, whereas the V and J calls and clone size are those reported in that table. The sample has tens of thousands of clones, 80% to 90% seen once. V usage is TRBV7-8 and J usage is TRBJ1-5, with 10 bases fitting TRBD1. This TCR was recovered from a middle-aged man with acute or convalescent COVID-19. The sample was peripheral blood. Here the CDR3 reads CASSPGTGGNQPQHF. The CDR3 nucleotides read TGTGCCAGCAGCCCGGGGACAGGGGGCAATCAGCCCCAGCATTTT.